One and the same sample provided the 28 T cell receptor beta chains below, sequenced in a study of cytomegalovirus exposure and HLA in healthy donors. Sequencing was performed with immunoSEQ multiplex PCR; in TCRdb, only in-frame clones are kept and a portion is missing. The repertoire holds 70,000 or so clones, less than 95% seen once, with 1.9% in the top ten. The sequencing sample was made of PBMCs. Receptors were obtained from a woman in her late teens or twenties in good health and CMV-seropositive.

The chain uses TRBV7-9 and TRBJ2-3, with D possibly being TRBD2 (5 bases). The V end was cut by 5 bases, the J end by 1 base, with 16 bases between. CDR3 size: 16 residues. Germline assignment: CDR1 SEHNR and CDR2 FQNEAQ (reference sequence). In nucleotides, the CDR3 is TGTGCCAGCAGCCCGTATATGGAGGTAGGCACAGATACGCAGTATTTT. This translates into CASSPYMEVGTDTQYF. Based on the CDR3 plus reference TRBV7-9 and TRBJ2-3, the full variable domain is DTGVSQNPRHKITKRGQNVTFRCDPISEHNRLYWYRQTLGQGPEFLTYFQNEAQLEKSRLLSDRFSAERPKGSFSTLEIQRTEQGDSAMYLCASSPYMEVGTDTQYFGPGTRLTVL.

CDR3 DNA sequence: TGTGCCAGCAGCTGGACTAGCGGGGGGGCAAACGAGCAGTACTTC. It is translated as CASSWTSGGANEQYF. J is TRBJ2-7 and V is TRBV7-2; 15 positions agree with TRBD2. Germline CDR1 reads SGHTA; CDR2 reads FQGNSA. The V and J ends lost 4 bases and 5 bases, in that order; junction bases with no gene match: 3. The CDR3 is 15 residues long.

The V and J genes are TRBV11-3 and TRBJ2-7, with 7 nucleotides matching TRBD1. Germline V lookup: CDR1 SGHNT, CDR2 YENEEA. Losses at the gene ends were 4 bases for V and 6 bases for J; bases not matched to a gene: 12. This CDR3 has 15 residues. CDR3 region: CASSSSGGRQGEQYF. CDR3 coding DNA: TGTGCCAGCAGCTCCTCAGGGGGACGGCAGGGCGAGCAGTACTTC.

The chain links TRBV2 to TRBJ1-1, with 10 bases that match TRBD1. The germline V gene has CDR1 SNHLY and CDR2 FYNNEI. The junction had 8 bases not matched to a gene; V was cut back by 6 bases and J by 1 base. The CDR3 is 16 amino acids. DNA for the CDR3: TGTGCCAGCAGCGCCCTCCGACAGGGGGCGAACACTGAAGCTTTCTTT. It codes for CASSALRQGANTEAFF. Full variable domain (rest looked up from reference TRBV2 and TRBJ1-1): EPEVTQTPSHQVTQMGQEVILRCVPISNHLYFYWYRQILGQKVEFLVSFYNNEISEKSEIFDDQFSVERPDGSNFTLKIRSTKLEDSAMYFCASSALRQGANTEAFFGQGTRLTVV.

J is TRBJ1-1 and V is TRBV4-1; tentative D call: TRBD1 (5 bases). V was clipped by 0 bases and J by 5 bases, with 16 bases between them. The CDR3 loop spans 16 amino acids. Germline loops: CDR1 MGHRA, CDR2 YSYEKL. The CDR3 DNA reads as TGCGCCAGCAGCCAAGATGTGGGAAGGGGTGGGACTGAAGCTTTCTTT. It encodes CASSQDVGRGGTEAFF.

In its sample, this clone was seen a few times. This CDR3 is also generated by other DNA sequences in the sample. The chain is built from TRBV6-1 and TRBJ2-7; 13 bases agree with TRBD2. The CDR3 is made up of 15 amino acids. Germline CDR1 is MNHNS and CDR2 is SASEGT. Unmatched junction bases numbered 1, after V lost 1 base and J lost 4 bases. The CDR3 region is CASSEGTSGSYEQYF. CDR3 in DNA: TGTGCCAGCAGTGAAGGGACTAGCGGGAGTTACGAGCAGTACTTC.

The DNA for the CDR3 is TGTGCCAGCAGCCAAGAAGGAGGTCGAGGGCAGCCCCAGCATTTT. Protein sequence: CASSQEGGRGQPQHF. V gene TRBV4-2 combines with J gene TRBJ1-5; no definite D call. CDR1 and CDR2 from the germline V gene are LGHNA and YNFKEQ. V was shortened by 0 bases and J by 7 bases, with 13 bases between the two germline ends. This CDR3 has 15 residues.

The rearrangement links TRBV5-4 to TRBJ2-3, with 8 bases matching TRBD2. The V and J ends lost 4 bases and 5 bases, in that order; junction bases with no gene match: 6. Germline V CDR1 and CDR2: SGHNT, YYREEE (reference sequence). The CDR3 runs to 14 residues. As DNA, the CDR3 is TGTGCCAGCAGCCCGCGGGAGGCCGGAGATACGCAGTATTTT. Residues: CASSPREAGDTQYF.

DNA for the CDR3: TGTGCCTGGAGTGTAGATGTGTGGGGGGGCTACAATGAGCAGTTCTTC. Translation gives CAWSVDVWGGYNEQFF. The chain uses TRBV30 and TRBJ2-1, with 7 bases lining up with TRBD2. CDR1 is GTSNPN and CDR2 is SVGIG in the germline V gene (reference sequence). CDR3 length: 16 residues. V lost 0 bases and J lost 3; bases outside the gene matches: 8.

This chain connects TRBV29-1 to TRBJ1-1; 10 bases agree with TRBD1. V lost 8 bases to trimming and J lost 4 bases; unmatched junction nucleotides: 4. The V gene's germline CDR1 is SQVTM and CDR2 ANQGSEA. The CDR3 is 12 amino acids. The CDR3 nucleotides read TGCAGCCTAGGGGACAGGGGCACTGAAGCTTTCTTT. Amino acids: CSLGDRGTEAFF.

V usage is TRBV10-3 and J usage is TRBJ1-2; D gene uncertain. V shed 0 bases and J shed 3 bases, with 14 bases lying between them. Germline CDR1 and CDR2: ENHRY and SYGVKD. The CDR3 contains 16 residues. The CDR3 bases are TGTGCCATCAGTGAGTCGCGCCAACAGCCCGACTATGGCTACACCTTC. Its protein product is CAISESRQQPDYGYTF.

J is TRBJ1-2 and V is TRBV5-1, with 7 bases that match TRBD1. After removal of 0 bases from V and 6 bases from J, the junction contained 8 bases not matched to a gene. This CDR3 has 15 residues. Germline CDR1 and CDR2: SGHRS and YFSETQ. CDR3 sequence (DNA): TGCGCCAGCAGCTTGGAATCCGGGACAGTCCATGGCTACACCTTC. Protein sequence: CASSLESGTVHGYTF.

CDR3 nucleotide sequence: TGTGCCAGTAGTATCGGGACAGGGTACGAGCAGTACTTC. It specifies CASSIGTGYEQYF. The chain uses TRBV19 and TRBJ2-7, with TRBD1 matching over 9 bases. CDR1 and CDR2 from the germline V gene are LNHDA and SQIVND (reference sequence). The CDR3 has 13 amino acids. V lost 3 bases to trimming and J lost 4 bases; unmatched junction nucleotides: 1.

The V gene is TRBV7-9, the J gene TRBJ2-7; a possible D gene is TRBD2 (7 bases). Trimming removed 3 bases from V and 4 bases from J, with 16 bases in between. Per germline, CDR1 SEHNR and CDR2 FQNEAQ (reference sequence). The CDR3 totals 15 residues. CDR3 DNA sequence: TGTGCCAGCAGCTTTGTAGGTGGGGGGGCGTACGAGCAGTACTTC. Translated, it gives CASSFVGGGAYEQYF.

This chain links TRBV2 with TRBJ1-3, with D unclear. CDR3 length: 17 residues. Between the trimmed V and J ends, which lost 0 bases and 0 bases, there was a span of 12 bases. CDR1 and CDR2 (germline): SNHLY, FYNNEI. This CDR3 is CASSEAGGGSSGNTIYF. CDR3 DNA sequence: TGTGCCAGCAGTGAAGCAGGAGGAGGCAGCTCTGGAAACACCATATATTTT.

The rearrangement joins TRBV5-8 to TRBJ2-3; D possibly corresponds to TRBD1 (6 bases). The germline V gene has CDR1 SGHTS and CDR2 YDEGEE. CDR3 length equals 15 residues. Trimming took 4 bases from V and 4 from J, leaving 16 bases between them. CDR3 in amino acids: CASSRRTVVADTQYF. Written as DNA, the CDR3 is TGTGCCAGCAGCCGGAGGACAGTCGTGGCAGATACGCAGTATTTT.

This clone was detected once. DNA of the CDR3: TGTGCCAGTCGACAGGGAGACTCTGGGGCCAACGTCCTGACTTTC. It yields the protein CASRQGDSGANVLTF. The genes are TRBV2 and TRBJ2-6, with 7 positions matching TRBD1. This CDR3 is built from 15 residues. The ends lost 9 bases at V and 0 bases at J; junction bases unmatched: 5. Per germline, CDR1 SNHLY and CDR2 FYNNEI. The entire variable domain, with the rest obtained from reference TRBV2 and TRBJ2-6, is as follows: EPEVTQTPSHQVTQMGQEVILRCVPISNHLYFYWYRQILGQKVEFLVSFYNNEISEKSEIFDDQFSVERPDGSNFTLKIRSTKLEDSAMYFCASRQGDSGANVLTFGAGSRLTVL.

The CDR3 bases are TGTGCCAGCAGCTCCCGCGGGACAGGGGACGGATATGGCTACACCTTC. Encoded protein: CASSSRGTGDGYGYTF. The chain carries TRBV7-2 and TRBJ1-2, with 10 bases fitting TRBD1. V dropped 4 bases and J dropped 5; count of bases not matched to a gene: 10. Germline V lookup: CDR1 SGHTA, CDR2 FQGNSA. The CDR3 spans 16 residues.

The chain links TRBV6-6 to TRBJ1-5; D perhaps matches TRBD1 (6 bases). The CDR3 runs 14 residues. The V gene's germline CDR1 is MNHNY and CDR2 SVGAGI (reference sequence). This CDR3 reads CAAGGLEDQRPQHF. CDR3 DNA sequence: TGTGCTGCGGGGGGCCTGGAAGATCAACGTCCCCAGCATTTT.

This clone was recorded once. The gene calls are TRBV27 and TRBJ2-2, with a weak D call TRBD2 (6 bases). The CDR3 is 15 amino acids. Germline V gene lookup returns CDR1 MNHEY and CDR2 SMNVEV (reference sequence). V shed 2 bases and J shed 5 bases, with 12 bases lying between them. CDR3 sequence reads: CASSLNREVTGELFF. The CDR3 nucleotides are TGTGCCAGCAGTTTAAATAGGGAGGTTACCGGGGAGCTGTTTTTT.

The chain couples TRBV9 to TRBJ2-7; TRBD1 matches 7 bases. Germline V gene lookup returns CDR1 SGDLS and CDR2 YYNGEE. V lost 4 bases to trimming and J lost 2 bases; unmatched junction nucleotides: 6. The CDR3 has 14 amino acids. As DNA, the CDR3 is TGTGCCAGCAGCCTCCGGGACAGTACCTACGAGCAGTACTTC. Its protein is CASSLRDSTYEQYF.

This chain joins TRBV19 and TRBJ1-5, with 9 bases identical to TRBD1. Germline CDR1 is LNHDA and CDR2 is SQIVND (reference sequence). With 8 bases clipped from V and 6 bases from J, the junction kept 5 bases outside the gene matches. The CDR3 sequence is 13 residues long. CDR3 coding DNA: TGTGCCAGTTCGGGACAGGGCACTCAGCCCCAGCATTTT. The encoded protein is CASSGQGTQPQHF.

The chain links TRBV7-8 to TRBJ1-5; 7 positions agree with TRBD1. This CDR3 region has 15 residues. The ends lost 5 bases at V and 2 bases at J; junction bases unmatched: 6. The germline V gene encodes CDR1 SGHVS and CDR2 FQNEAQ. The CDR3 coding sequence is TGTGCCAGCAGCCAGGGGCAGGGGGGCAATCAGCCCCAGCATTTT. Its protein product is CASSQGQGGNQPQHF.

The chain carries TRBV9 and TRBJ1-2; D is uncertain. V was cut by 3 bases and J by 6 bases, with 18 bases left in between. The CDR3 spans 15 residues. Per the germline V gene, CDR1 is SGDLS and CDR2 is YYNGEE. CDR3 DNA: TGTGCCAGCAGCGCCGAGTACCATCCCGGGGATGGCTACACCTTC. As protein: CASSAEYHPGDGYTF.

The chain carries TRBV7-2 and TRBJ2-3; tentatively, D is TRBD1 (6 bases). Trimming took 5 bases from V and 1 from J, leaving 19 bases between them. This CDR3 comprises 17 residues. Germline V CDR1 and CDR2: SGHTA, FQGNSA. CDR3 DNA: TGTGCCAGCAGCCCGGACAGAGGAAGGACGGGCACAGATACGCAGTATTTT. Protein sequence: CASSPDRGRTGTDTQYF.

J is TRBJ2-5 and V is TRBV6-1; 14 bases map to TRBD2. The germline V gene has CDR1 MNHNS and CDR2 SASEGT. Trimming cost V 7 bases and J 4 bases; bases outside gene matches: 5. The CDR3 covers 15 residues. The CDR3 nucleotides read TGTGCCAGCACCGTGACTAGCGGGGGGGCAGAGACCCAGTACTTC. Its translation: CASTVTSGGAETQYF.

This sequence joins TRBV5-4 and TRBJ2-1; 7 bases fit TRBD2. Germline V gives CDR1 SGHNT, CDR2 YYREEE (reference sequence). J gave up 2 bases and V 0 bases, and 2 bases lay outside the gene matches. The CDR3 has 15 amino acids. The CDR3 coding sequence is TGTGCCAGCAGCTTGGTGGCGGGAGCCTACAATGAGCAGTTCTTC. It translates to CASSLVAGAYNEQFF.

The chain combines TRBV7-8 with TRBJ1-2; 8 bases agree with TRBD1. This CDR3 spans 16 amino acids. Germline lookup yields CDR1 SGHVS and CDR2 FQNEAQ. The V and J ends lost 0 bases and 5 bases, in that order; junction bases with no gene match: 8. The CDR3 here is CASSLAPRTGRYGYTF. As DNA, the CDR3 is TGTGCCAGCAGCTTAGCCCCACGGACAGGGAGGTATGGCTACACCTTC.